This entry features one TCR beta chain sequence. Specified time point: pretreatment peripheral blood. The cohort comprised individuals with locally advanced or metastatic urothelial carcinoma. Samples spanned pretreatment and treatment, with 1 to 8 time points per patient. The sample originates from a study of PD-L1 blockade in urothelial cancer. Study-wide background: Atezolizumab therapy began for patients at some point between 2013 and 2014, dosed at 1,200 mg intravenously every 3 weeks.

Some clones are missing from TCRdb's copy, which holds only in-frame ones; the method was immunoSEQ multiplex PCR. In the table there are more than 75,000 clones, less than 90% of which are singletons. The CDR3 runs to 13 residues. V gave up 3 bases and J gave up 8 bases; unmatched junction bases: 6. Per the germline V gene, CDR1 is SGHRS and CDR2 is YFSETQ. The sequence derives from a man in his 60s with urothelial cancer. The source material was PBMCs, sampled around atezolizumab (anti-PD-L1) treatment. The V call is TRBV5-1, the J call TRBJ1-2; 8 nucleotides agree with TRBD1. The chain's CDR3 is CASSSTGVGGYTF. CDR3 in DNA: TGCGCCAGCAGCTCGACAGGGGTGGGGGGCTACACCTTC. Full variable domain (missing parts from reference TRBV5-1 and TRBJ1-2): KAGVTQTPRYLIKTRGQQVTLSCSPISGHRSVSWYQQTPGQGLQFLFEYFSETQRNKGNFPGRFSGRQFSNSRSEMNVSTLELGDSALYLCASSSTGVGGYTFGSGTRLTVV.